A selection of T cell receptor beta chains follows, all from one sample in a study of blood T cell repertoires in COVID-19. The method was immunoSEQ multiplex PCR; TCRdb's version includes in-frame clones alone and lacks a portion of them. The table lists roughly 300,000 clones, about 90% of them singletons, with about 5.2% in the top ten. The sample was PBMCs or T cells enriched from blood (not recorded which). The receptors stem from a woman younger than 45 who had recovered from COVID-19. The conserved cysteine and the conserved F or W are not part of the CDR3 here.

>TRBJ2-2|TRBV19
ASSLLAGGLTPGELF
>TRBJ1-6|TRBV5-1
ASSPTGPGSSPLH
>TRBJ1-3|TRBV5-4
ASSPTPGERRGNTIY
>TRBJ1-1|TRBV27
ASRPDSYSILNTEAF
>TRBJ1-6|TRBV19
ASSSSHGGRGRSSPLH
>TRBJ1-2|TRBV28
ASRSRDRGMNYGYT
>TRBJ2-1|TRBV3-1/TRBV3-2
ASSQVRTVWDEQF
>TRBJ1-2|TRBV18
ASSLTLTGTKGYT
>TRBJ1-1|TRBV2
ASSGPGPQAF
>TRBJ1-1|TRBV6-5
ASSHRRNTEAF
>TRBJ2-3|TRBV24-1
ATSTSGGGRDTQY
>TRBJ2-2|TRBV5-1
ASSLDSQGPAGELF
>TRBJ1-5|TRBV19
ASSTPTGLNQPQH
>TRBJ1-1|TRBV7-3
ASSEQANTEAF
>TRBJ2-3|TRBV5-4
ASSLRGGATDTQY
>TRBJ1-3|TRBV19
ASSTLASRNTIY
>TRBJ2-7|TRBV20-1
SARTRRGDH
>TRBJ2-2|TRBV11-3
ASSLIGGITGELF
>TRBJ2-5|TRBV28
ASRPMGGGETQY
>TRBJ2-5|TRBV9
ASSVALEGTQY
>TRBJ2-1|TRBV5-5
ASSLARYNEQF
>TRBJ1-4|TRBV18
ASSPRGTGDEKLF
>TRBJ2-7|TRBV7-9
ASSLAQVTGSLA
>TRBJ2-3|TRBV30
AWSVLAGVTDTQY
>TRBJ2-7|TRBV24-1
ATPGTAGDSYEQY
>TRBJ1-1|TRBV7-9
ASSLQGRTEAF
>TRBJ2-1|TRBV19
ASSRTSGGPEQF
>TRBJ1-2|TRBV28
ASSSPGGFLSYGYT
>TRBJ1-2|TRBV6-2/TRBV6-3
ASSSITGVDGYT
>TRBJ2-7|TRBV27
ASSLSSLAGAYEQY
>TRBJ1-2|TRBV4-3
ASSRGHPELRANGYT
>TRBJ2-1|TRBV11-2
ASSPGGGSYNEQF
>TRBJ2-3|TRBV11-2
ASSLDVAGGPEVDTQY
>TRBJ2-3|TRBV6-5
ASRASGDRGTQY
>TRBJ1-1|TRBV5-4
ASSTGGGHTEAF
>TRBJ2-3|TRBV5-8
ASSLDTTDTQY
>TRBJ2-1|TRBV7-2
ASSLRDRAYNEQF
>TRBJ1-3|TRBV20-1
SARGMGNTIY
>TRBJ2-7|TRBV4-3
ASSQDEQSSYEQY
>TRBJ1-4|TRBV12-3/TRBV12-4
ASKGTTNEKLF